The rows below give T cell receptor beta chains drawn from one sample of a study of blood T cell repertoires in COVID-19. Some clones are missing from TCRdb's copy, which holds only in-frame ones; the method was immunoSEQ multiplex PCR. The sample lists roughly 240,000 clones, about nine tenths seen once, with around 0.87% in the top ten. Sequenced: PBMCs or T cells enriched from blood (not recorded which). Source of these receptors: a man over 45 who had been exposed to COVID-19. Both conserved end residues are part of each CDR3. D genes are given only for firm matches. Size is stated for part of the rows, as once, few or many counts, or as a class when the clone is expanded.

CDR3 DNA: TGTGCCAGCAGCCGGGGGGCCGCTCTCTACAATGAGCAGTTCTTC; CDR3 protein: CASSRGAALYNEQFF; clone size: .; V gene: TRBV5-4; D gene: .; J gene: TRBJ2-1
CDR3 DNA: TGTGCCAGCAGTTTGATCCCGACAGTGAACACTGAAGCTTTCTTT; CDR3 protein: CASSLIPTVNTEAFF; clone size: .; V gene: TRBV27; D gene: .; J gene: TRBJ1-1
CDR3 DNA: TGTGCCAGTAGTAGGGGGGGATCTCAGGTCTCAGCTATCGTTGGCTACACCTTC; CDR3 protein: CASSRGGSQVSAIVGYTF; clone size: .; V gene: TRBV19; D gene: .; J gene: TRBJ1-2
CDR3 DNA: TGTGCCAGCAGCCATGGGACAGGGGGTCGCCTGTTTGGCTACACCTTC; CDR3 protein: CASSHGTGGRLFGYTF; clone size: .; V gene: TRBV3-1/TRBV3-2; D gene: TRBD1; J gene: TRBJ1-2
CDR3 DNA: TGCGCCAGCAGACTGACAGGGGCTGACGGAAACACCATATATTTT; CDR3 protein: CASRLTGADGNTIYF; clone size: once; V gene: TRBV5-1; D gene: TRBD1; J gene: TRBJ1-3
CDR3 DNA: TGTGCCAGCAGCGTAGGTGGCGGGATGGGAGAGACCCAGTACTTC; CDR3 protein: CASSVGGGMGETQYF; clone size: .; V gene: TRBV9; D gene: .; J gene: TRBJ2-5
CDR3 DNA: TGTGCCAGCAACAATCAGGGTCCCTACAATGAGCAGTTCTTC; CDR3 protein: CASNNQGPYNEQFF; clone size: .; V gene: TRBV16; D gene: .; J gene: TRBJ2-1
CDR3 DNA: TGCGCCAGCAGCCAAGGACAGGGGGCTTGGCAAGAGACCCAGTACTTC; CDR3 protein: CASSQGQGAWQETQYF; clone size: .; V gene: TRBV5-1; D gene: TRBD1; J gene: TRBJ2-5
CDR3 DNA: TGTGCCAGCTCATTGCTACAGGGGTTCAACACTGAAGCTTTCTTT; CDR3 protein: CASSLLQGFNTEAFF; clone size: .; V gene: TRBV18; D gene: TRBD1; J gene: TRBJ1-1
CDR3 DNA: TGTGCCACCAGCAGAAACACAGGGGATAAAGGAAACACCATATATTTT; CDR3 protein: CATSRNTGDKGNTIYF; clone size: .; V gene: TRBV15; D gene: TRBD1; J gene: TRBJ1-3
CDR3 DNA: TGTGCCAGTAGTTTGTACGGGGTGGTCGGGGCCAACGTCCTGACTTTC; CDR3 protein: CASSLYGVVGANVLTF; clone size: .; V gene: TRBV19; D gene: .; J gene: TRBJ2-6
CDR3 DNA: TGTGCCAGCAGGAAGAGCGGGAGCCAAGAGACCCAGTACTTC; CDR3 protein: CASRKSGSQETQYF; clone size: .; V gene: TRBV3-1/TRBV3-2; D gene: TRBD2; J gene: TRBJ2-5
CDR3 DNA: TGCGCCAGCAGTCCATCGGCGAGGGGGCTTATTGAAAAACTGTTTTTT; CDR3 protein: CASSPSARGLIEKLFF; clone size: .; V gene: TRBV5-1; D gene: TRBD1; J gene: TRBJ1-4
CDR3 DNA: TGTGCCAGCGGAGAGGGGGCCGAGCAGTACTTC; CDR3 protein: CASGEGAEQYF; clone size: once; V gene: TRBV6-5; D gene: TRBD1; J gene: TRBJ2-7
CDR3 DNA: TGCGCCAGCAGCTTGGAACCGTCAGGGGGCGGTCAGCCCCAGCATTTT; CDR3 protein: CASSLEPSGGGQPQHF; clone size: .; V gene: TRBV5-1; D gene: TRBD1; J gene: TRBJ1-5
CDR3 DNA: TGTGCCAGCAGCTTAGTGTCTTTATTTGAAGCTTTCTTT; CDR3 protein: CASSLVSLFEAFF; clone size: many; V gene: TRBV7-9; D gene: .; J gene: TRBJ1-1
CDR3 DNA: TGTGCCAGCAGCTTGGACAGGGCGAATGAAAAACTGTTTTTT; CDR3 protein: CASSLDRANEKLFF; clone size: .; V gene: TRBV5-5; D gene: .; J gene: TRBJ1-4
CDR3 DNA: TGTGCCAGCAGCGCCGACAGGAACACTGAAGCTTTCTTT; CDR3 protein: CASSADRNTEAFF; clone size: .; V gene: TRBV11-2; D gene: .; J gene: TRBJ1-1
CDR3 DNA: TGTGCCAGCAGCTTGGCGGGGATGAGCACAGATACGCAGTATTTT; CDR3 protein: CASSLAGMSTDTQYF; clone size: once; V gene: TRBV5-6; D gene: .; J gene: TRBJ2-3
CDR3 DNA: TGTGCCAGTAGTATCAGGGATGAAAAACTGTTTTTT; CDR3 protein: CASSIRDEKLFF; clone size: .; V gene: TRBV19; D gene: .; J gene: TRBJ1-4
CDR3 DNA: TGTGCCAGCAGCCCCCGCATCCGAGCGGGAGAGAAGGTCAATGAGCAGTTCTTC; CDR3 protein: CASSPRIRAGEKVNEQFF; clone size: .; V gene: TRBV7-8; D gene: TRBD2; J gene: TRBJ2-1
CDR3 DNA: TGTGCCACCAGCAGAGGCGGGACTAGCGGGAGCATCGATACGCAGTATTTT; CDR3 protein: CATSRGGTSGSIDTQYF; clone size: .; V gene: TRBV15; D gene: TRBD2; J gene: TRBJ2-3
CDR3 DNA: TGTGCCAGCAGTTTGACAGGGGGCGACTATGGCTACACCTTC; CDR3 protein: CASSLTGGDYGYTF; clone size: .; V gene: TRBV6-9; D gene: TRBD1; J gene: TRBJ1-2
CDR3 DNA: TGTGCCAGTAGTATCCGCGGGACCCCCGATTATGGCTACACCTTC; CDR3 protein: CASSIRGTPDYGYTF; clone size: .; V gene: TRBV19; D gene: .; J gene: TRBJ1-2
CDR3 DNA: TGTGCCAGTCACGCGGGGGGCGTCGGTAGCACCGGGGAGCTGTTTTTT; CDR3 protein: CASHAGGVGSTGELFF; clone size: .; V gene: TRBV28; D gene: TRBD2; J gene: TRBJ2-2
CDR3 DNA: TGTGCCAGCAGCCCATCCCCCCCGGGACAGGGTAGGGAAAAACTGTTTTTT; CDR3 protein: CASSPSPPGQGREKLFF; clone size: .; V gene: TRBV7-3; D gene: TRBD1; J gene: TRBJ1-4